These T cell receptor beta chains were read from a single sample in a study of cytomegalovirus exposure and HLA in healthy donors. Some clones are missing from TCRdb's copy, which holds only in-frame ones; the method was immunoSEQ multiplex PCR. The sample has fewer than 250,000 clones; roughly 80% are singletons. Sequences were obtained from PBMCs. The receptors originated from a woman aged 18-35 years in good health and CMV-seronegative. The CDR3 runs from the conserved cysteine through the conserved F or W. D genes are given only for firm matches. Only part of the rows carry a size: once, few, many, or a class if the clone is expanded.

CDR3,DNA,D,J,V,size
CASSSGWDSNYGYTF,TGCGCCAGCAGCTCGGGGTGGGACAGTAACTATGGCTACACCTTC,TRBD1,TRBJ1-2,TRBV5-1,-
CASSEPGQGWTEAFF,TGTGCCAGCAGTGAACCGGGACAGGGGTGGACTGAAGCTTTCTTT,TRBD1,TRBJ1-1,TRBV28,-
CASSLANNSPNYGYTF,TGCGCCAGCAGCTTGGCCAATAACAGCCCTAACTATGGCTACACCTTC,-,TRBJ1-2,TRBV5-1,-
CASSLGGGYSNQPQHF,TGTGCCAGCAGCCTAGGTGGGGGGTATAGCAATCAGCCCCAGCATTTT,-,TRBJ1-5,TRBV28,-
CASSLEQDTYGYTF,TGCGCCAGCAGCTTGGAACAGGATACCTATGGCTACACCTTC,-,TRBJ1-2,TRBV5-1,few
CASSLYANTGELFF,TGCGCCAGCAGCCTCTACGCGAACACCGGGGAGCTGTTTTTT,-,TRBJ2-2,TRBV5-1,-
CASSASRDRGGYTF,TGTGCCAGTAGTGCCTCCCGGGACAGGGGCGGCTACACCTTC,TRBD1,TRBJ1-2,TRBV19,-
CASSPGQGASNEQFF,TGTGCCAGCAGCCCGGGACAGGGGGCGTCGAATGAGCAGTTCTTC,TRBD1,TRBJ2-1,TRBV7-2,once
CASSLARSRYGPEAFF,TGTGCCAGCAGCTTGGCCCGGAGTAGATATGGCCCTGAAGCTTTCTTT,-,TRBJ1-1,TRBV5-4,few
CASRERPGYEKLFF,TGTGCCAGCAGGGAACGTCCAGGGTATGAAAAACTGTTTTTT,-,TRBJ1-4,TRBV6-1,-